One sample yielded the 25 T cell receptor beta chains listed below, sequenced in a study of cytomegalovirus exposure and HLA in healthy donors listed by TCRdb under 2017. Libraries came from the immunoSEQ multiplex PCR assay. For the multiplex PCR, a mixture combining 60 forward primers for TCR Vbeta segments and 13 reverse primers for TCR Jbeta segments was used. The table comes from immuneACCESS by way of TCRdb, which keeps in-frame sequences with V and J called. Part of the clones is missing from these tables; in studies checked, under half for an unresolved V gene and the rest for unknown reasons. The sample has more than 25,000 clones on record. Approximately 0.7% of the sample comes from the top ten. Sequencing was carried out using PBMCs. The receptors derive from a man between 25 and 39 years old in good health and CMV-seronegative.

The chain links TRBV10-2 to TRBJ2-7; D not resolved. Trimming removed 3 bases from V and 6 bases from J, with 12 bases in between. This CDR3 region has 13 residues. Germline V CDR1 and CDR2: WSHSY, SAAADI. The CDR3 DNA reads as TGCGCCAGCAGTGAAACTACCTCTTCCGAGCAGTACTTC. Protein sequence: CASSETTSSEQYF.

The genes are TRBV28 and TRBJ1-1; D ambiguous. The length of the CDR3 is 16 residues. CDR1 and CDR2 (germline): MDHEN, SYDVKM. V gave up 5 bases and J gave up 6 bases, with 22 bases separating them. Here the CDR3 DNA reads TGTGCCAGCAGTCCTCCGGAGGGTCGGAAGTCCTCTGAAGCTTTCTTT. Encoded protein: CASSPPEGRKSSEAFF.

V and J are TRBV30 and TRBJ2-7, with 7 bases lining up with TRBD2. Germline trimming cut 1 base from V and 7 bases from J; bases unmatched to any gene: 7. The CDR3 contains 13 residues. The V gene's germline CDR1 is GTSNPN and CDR2 SVGIG (reference sequence). CDR3: CAWSGAGEGEQYF. CDR3 DNA: TGTGCCTGGAGTGGGGCGGGAGAGGGAGAGCAGTACTTC.

The V call is TRBV5-6, the J call TRBJ2-7; D unresolved. With 4 bases removed from V and 6 bases from J, the gap between germline ends came to 11 bases. This CDR3 is 12 amino acids long. Germline loops: CDR1 SGHDT, CDR2 YYEEEE. The CDR3 nucleotides read TGTGCCAGCAGCAGAGGAGACGCCGAGCAGTACTTC. Translating gives CASSRGDAEQYF.

This chain uses TRBV28 with TRBJ2-2, with D possibly matching TRBD1 (6 bases). This CDR3 is built from 12 residues. The germline gives CDR1 MDHEN, CDR2 SYDVKM. Trimming removed 7 bases at V and 7 bases at J, with 10 bases between. CDR3 DNA sequence: TGTGCCAGCAAGGGGGTTGTCGGGGAGCTGTTTTTT. Protein product: CASKGVVGELFF.

The V call is TRBV14, the J call TRBJ2-2; D perhaps matches TRBD1 (5 bases). Germline-derived CDR1 and CDR2 are SGHDN and FVKESK. The CDR3 covers 14 residues. Trimming shortened V by 6 bases and J by 0 bases, and 8 bases separated the two germline ends. The CDR3 region has the DNA TGTGCCAGCAGTCGACAGTCGAACACCGGGGAGCTGTTTTTT. This gives the protein CASSRQSNTGELFF.

Concerning this clone itself: A read error may produce the germline difference seen at one junction end. V and J are TRBV7-7 and TRBJ2-5, with D possibly matching TRBD2 (5 bases). There are 13 residues in the CDR3. Germline loops: CDR1 SSHAT, CDR2 FNYEAQ (reference sequence). The CDR3 sequence is CASSGDLKETQYF. The CDR3 DNA is TGTGCTAGCAGCGGAGACTTGAAAGAGACCCAGTACTTC. The full variable domain, completed using reference TRBV7-7 and TRBJ2-5, is GAGVSQSPRYKVTKRGQDVTLRCDPISSHATLYWYQQALGQGPEFLTYFNYEAQPDKSGLPSDRFSAERPEGSISTLTIQRTEQRDSAMYRCASSGDLKETQYFGPGTRLLVL.

This chain uses TRBV30 with TRBJ1-1; maybe TRBD1 (5 bases). From germline, CDR1 is GTSNPN and CDR2 SVGIG (reference sequence). The CDR3 contains 12 residues. V was cut by 8 bases and J by 2 bases, with 12 bases left in between. The CDR3 here is CAVSQGNTEAFF. The CDR3 DNA reads TGTGCCGTAAGCCAGGGAAACACTGAAGCTTTCTTT.

In DNA, the CDR3 is TGTGCCAGCATGCGGACAGATGCCTACAATGAGCAGTTCTTC. Its protein product is CASMRTDAYNEQFF. The J gene is TRBJ2-1, the V gene TRBV7-9, with D perhaps TRBD1 (6 bases). The CDR3 spans 14 residues. Germline loops: CDR1 SEHNR, CDR2 FQNEAQ (reference sequence). Deletions cut 7 bases from V and 2 bases from J, with 12 bases between.

The chain carries TRBV27 and TRBJ1-2, with 7 positions matching TRBD1. CDR1 is MNHEY, CDR2 SMNVEV, per germline (reference sequence). Trimming removed 6 bases from V and 0 bases from J; junction bases left unmatched: 10. The CDR3 is 16 amino acids. The CDR3 is CASSQDRDLANYGYTF. In DNA form, the CDR3 reads TGTGCCAGCAGCCAAGACAGGGACTTAGCTAACTATGGCTACACCTTC.

The chain employs TRBV11-2 and TRBJ1-3; D gene unclear. The CDR3 extends over 13 amino acids. Germline V lookup: CDR1 SGHAT, CDR2 FQNNGV. Trimming shortened V by 7 bases and J by 11 bases, and 18 bases separated the two germline ends. The CDR3 DNA reads TGTGCCAGCAATCCAGGAGGCGGAACCTCCATATATTTT. It is translated as CASNPGGGTSIYF.

The rearrangement joins TRBV18 to TRBJ2-7; maybe TRBD2 (5 bases). CDR3 length: 13 residues. Deletions cut 3 bases from V and 6 bases from J, with 12 bases between. Germline loops: CDR1 KGHSH, CDR2 LQKENI. The CDR3 nucleotides are TGTGCCAGCTCACCGACACAGCTAGCCGAGCAGTACTTC. Translation gives CASSPTQLAEQYF.

This chain uses TRBV7-9 with TRBJ1-1; D is perhaps TRBD1 (5 bases). Trimming stripped 5 bases from V and 10 bases from J, with 11 bases between. The CDR3 is made up of 11 amino acids. Germline CDR1 is SEHNR and CDR2 is FQNEAQ (reference sequence). CDR3 DNA: TGTGCCAGCAGCCTCCAGGGAGGAGCTTTCTTT. This codes for CASSLQGGAFF.

The gene calls are TRBV28 and TRBJ1-1; 8 positions match TRBD1. This CDR3 has 14 amino acids. Germline CDR1 reads MDHEN; CDR2 reads SYDVKM. V shed 6 bases, J shed 3 bases, and the junction held 6 bases outside the gene matches. The CDR3 DNA is TGTGCCAGCAGCTTACAGGGGGTTGACACTGAAGCTTTCTTT. It is translated as CASSLQGVDTEAFF.

The gene calls are TRBV9 and TRBJ1-2; 7 bases map to TRBD1. The V and J ends lost 0 bases and 0 bases, in that order; junction bases with no gene match: 5. Germline V CDR1 and CDR2: SGDLS, YYNGEE. The CDR3 contains 16 residues. Here the CDR3 DNA reads TGTGCCAGCAGCGTAGGTTTGGGGACAGCTAACTATGGCTACACCTTC. It codes for CASSVGLGTANYGYTF.

J is TRBJ1-1 and V is TRBV7-9, with D hard to call. The CDR3 runs to 14 residues. Germline V gene data show CDR1 as SEHNR and CDR2 as FQNEAQ (reference sequence). V was shortened by 1 base and J by 10 bases, with 16 bases between the two germline ends. CDR3 loop: CASSLGVTAEGAFF. CDR3 in DNA: TGTGCCAGCAGCTTAGGAGTCACGGCCGAGGGAGCTTTCTTT.

The chain carries TRBV19 and TRBJ2-3, with 7 nucleotides matching TRBD2. Germline values: CDR1 LNHDA, CDR2 SQIVND (reference sequence). This CDR3 has 16 amino acids. The V gene end was trimmed by 8 bases and the J gene end by 1 base; junction bases not matched to a gene: 12. CDR3 DNA: TGTGCCAGTCAGCGGAGGAGCGGGGCGGGCACAGATACGCAGTATTTT. Translating it yields CASQRRSGAGTDTQYF. Full variable domain (remainder filled in from reference TRBV19 and TRBJ2-3): DGGITQSPKYLFRKEGQNVTLSCEQNLNHDAMYWYRQDPGQGLRLIYYSQIVNDFQKGDIAEGYSVSREKKESFPLTVTSAQKNPTAFYLCASQRRSGAGTDTQYFGPGTRLTVL.

The chain recombines TRBV19 with TRBJ2-3; a weak D match, TRBD1 (6 bases). Germline CDR1 and CDR2: LNHDA and SQIVND (reference sequence). Trimming removed 4 bases at V and 3 bases at J, with 8 bases between. CDR3 size: 13 residues. The CDR3 nucleotides read TGTGCCAGTAGTACCGGACAGACAGATACGCAGTATTTT. As protein: CASSTGQTDTQYF.

The chain has TRBV6-5 and TRBJ1-5; D is unresolved. CDR1 MNHEY and CDR2 SVGAGI come from the germline V gene. Trimming left V 4 bases short and J 4 bases short, with 5 bases between. The CDR3 is 12 residues long. The CDR3 spells CASSFLNQPQHF. The CDR3 DNA is TGTGCCAGCAGTTTTTTAAATCAGCCCCAGCATTTT.

V usage is TRBV19 and J usage is TRBJ2-7; a possible D gene is TRBD1 (5 bases). V was pared by 5 bases and J by 0 bases, with 11 bases between. The CDR3 has 14 amino acids. The germline V gene encodes CDR1 LNHDA and CDR2 SQIVND (reference sequence). CDR3 sequence: CASSGTGPSYEQYF. DNA of the CDR3: TGTGCCAGTAGTGGTACAGGACCCTCCTACGAGCAGTACTTC.

V and J are TRBV5-6 and TRBJ2-7; 10 bases are shared with TRBD1. The CDR3 runs to 15 residues. Germline CDR1 and CDR2: SGHDT and YYEEEE. V trimming: 2 bases; J trimming: 4 bases; junction bases outside the gene matches: 6. CDR3 nucleotide sequence: TGTGCCAGCAGCTTATTAGGGACAGGGGTATACGAGCAGTACTTC. Protein: CASSLLGTGVYEQYF.

The chain couples TRBV28 to TRBJ2-5, with D possibly being TRBD2 (6 bases). CDR1 is MDHEN, CDR2 SYDVKM, per germline. Trimming took 2 bases from V and 7 from J, leaving 11 bases between them. This CDR3 comprises 13 residues. CDR3 sequence reads: CASSLALGGTQYF. In DNA form, the CDR3 reads TGTGCCAGCAGTTTAGCGTTGGGGGGGACCCAGTACTTC.

The chain has TRBV5-1 and TRBJ2-2, with D unresolved. Germline lookup yields CDR1 SGHRS and CDR2 YFSETQ. CDR3 length: 16 residues. V was pared by 0 bases and J by 0 bases, with 9 bases between. The CDR3 DNA reads as TGCGCCAGCAGCTTGGCCGTCAGGACGAACACCGGGGAGCTGTTTTTT. Its protein product is CASSLAVRTNTGELFF.

This chain joins TRBV27 and TRBJ1-5; tentatively, D is TRBD1 (6 bases). V gave up 3 bases and J gave up 9 bases, with 12 bases separating them. Germline lookup yields CDR1 MNHEY and CDR2 SMNVEV (reference sequence). The CDR3 covers 13 residues. CDR3 protein: CASSLGAGGPQHF. For the CDR3, the DNA is TGTGCCAGCAGTTTGGGGGCAGGAGGGCCCCAGCATTTT.

This chain joins TRBV5-1 and TRBJ1-3; the D gene is possibly TRBD1 (6 bases). Trimming took 5 bases from V and 1 from J, leaving 7 bases between them. This CDR3 has 13 amino acids. The germline V gene has CDR1 SGHRS and CDR2 YFSETQ. The CDR3 DNA follows: TGCGCCAGCAGGGACAGTTCTGGAAACACCATATATTTT. It yields the protein CASRDSSGNTIYF.